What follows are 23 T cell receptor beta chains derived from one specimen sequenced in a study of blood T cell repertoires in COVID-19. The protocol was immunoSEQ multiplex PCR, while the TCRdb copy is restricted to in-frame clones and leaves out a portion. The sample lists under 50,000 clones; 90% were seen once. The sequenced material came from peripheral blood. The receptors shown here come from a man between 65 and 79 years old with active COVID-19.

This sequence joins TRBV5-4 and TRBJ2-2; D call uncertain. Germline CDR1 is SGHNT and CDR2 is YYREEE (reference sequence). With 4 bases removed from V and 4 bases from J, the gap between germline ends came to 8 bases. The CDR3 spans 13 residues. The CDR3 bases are TGTGCCAGCAGCGTCGGAGTCACCGGGGAGCTGTTTTTT. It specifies CASSVGVTGELFF.

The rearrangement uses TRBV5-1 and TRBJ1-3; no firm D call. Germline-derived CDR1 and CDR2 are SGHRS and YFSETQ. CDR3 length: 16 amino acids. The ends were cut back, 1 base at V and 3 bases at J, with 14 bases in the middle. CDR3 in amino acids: CASSLTGSRYGNTIYF. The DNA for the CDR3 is TGCGCCAGCAGCTTGACGGGGTCCCGTTATGGAAACACCATATATTTT.

The CDR3 sequence is CALGGETTNEKLFF. The CDR3 DNA reads as TGTGCATTAGGCGGGGAAACAACTAATGAAAAACTGTTTTTT. The V gene is TRBV6-6, the J gene TRBJ1-4; D gene uncertain. The germline gives CDR1 MNHNY, CDR2 SVGAGI (reference sequence). There are 14 residues in the CDR3.

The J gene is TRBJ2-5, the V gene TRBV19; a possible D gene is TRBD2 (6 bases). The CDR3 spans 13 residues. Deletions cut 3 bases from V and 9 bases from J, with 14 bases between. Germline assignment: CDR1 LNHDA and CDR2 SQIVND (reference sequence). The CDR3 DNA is TGTGCCAGTAGTATCGGGACTGGCGGGCCCCAGTACTTC. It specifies CASSIGTGGPQYF.

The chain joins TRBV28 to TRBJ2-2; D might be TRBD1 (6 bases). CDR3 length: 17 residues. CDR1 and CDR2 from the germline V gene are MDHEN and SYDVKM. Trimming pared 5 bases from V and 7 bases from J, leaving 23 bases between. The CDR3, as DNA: TGTGCCAGCAGTGTAGGGGGTCCACGCCGATTAGGCGGGGAGCTGTTTTTT. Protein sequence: CASSVGGPRRLGGELFF.

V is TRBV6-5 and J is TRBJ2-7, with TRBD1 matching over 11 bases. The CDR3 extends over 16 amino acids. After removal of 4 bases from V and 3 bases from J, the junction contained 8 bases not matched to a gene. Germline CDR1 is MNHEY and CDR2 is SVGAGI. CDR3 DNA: TGTGCCAGCAGTTCCTTCGCCGGGACAGGGGGCTACGAGCAGTACTTC. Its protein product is CASSSFAGTGGYEQYF.

The CDR3 nucleotides read TGTGCCAGCAGCCAAGTCTGGGGGCCCGGGGAGCTGTTTTTT. This sequence encodes CASSQVWGPGELFF. The rearrangement uses TRBV14 and TRBJ2-2; D may be TRBD1 (6 bases). Per germline, CDR1 SGHDN and CDR2 FVKESK. The CDR3 is 14 residues long. Trimming cost V 1 base and J 6 bases, with 9 bases left between them.

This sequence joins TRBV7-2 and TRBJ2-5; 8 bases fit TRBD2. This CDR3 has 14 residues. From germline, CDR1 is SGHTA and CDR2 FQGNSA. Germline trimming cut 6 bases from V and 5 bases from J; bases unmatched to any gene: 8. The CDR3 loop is CASRTRLAMETQYF. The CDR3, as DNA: TGTGCCAGCAGAACGAGACTAGCGATGGAGACCCAGTACTTC.

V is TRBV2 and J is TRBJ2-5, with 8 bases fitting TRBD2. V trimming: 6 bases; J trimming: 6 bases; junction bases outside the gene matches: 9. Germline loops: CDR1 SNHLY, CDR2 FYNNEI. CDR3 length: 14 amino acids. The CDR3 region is CASRATSGKKTQYF. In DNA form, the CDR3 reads TGTGCCAGCAGGGCCACTAGCGGTAAAAAGACCCAGTACTTC.

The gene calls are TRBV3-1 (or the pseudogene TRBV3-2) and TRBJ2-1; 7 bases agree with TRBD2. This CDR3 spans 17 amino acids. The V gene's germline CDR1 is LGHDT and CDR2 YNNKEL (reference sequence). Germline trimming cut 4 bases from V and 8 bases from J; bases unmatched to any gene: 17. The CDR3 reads CASSRLVYIGRLYEQFF. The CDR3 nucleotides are TGTGCCAGCAGCCGCCTCGTTTATATCGGGAGGTTATATGAGCAGTTCTTC.

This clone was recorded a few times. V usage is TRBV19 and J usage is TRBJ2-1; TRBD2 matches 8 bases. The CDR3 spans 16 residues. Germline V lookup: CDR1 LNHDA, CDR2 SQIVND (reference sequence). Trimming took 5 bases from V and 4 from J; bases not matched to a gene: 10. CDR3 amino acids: CASSPRGGRLYNEQFF. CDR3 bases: TGTGCCAGTAGTCCGCGAGGCGGGAGGCTGTACAATGAGCAGTTCTTC.

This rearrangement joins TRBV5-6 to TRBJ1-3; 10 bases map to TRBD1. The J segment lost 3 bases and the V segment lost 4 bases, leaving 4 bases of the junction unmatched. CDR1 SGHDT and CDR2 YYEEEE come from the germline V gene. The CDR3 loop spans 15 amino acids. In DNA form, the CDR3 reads TGTGCCAGCAGCGAGACAGGGGGCAATGGAAACACCATATATTTT. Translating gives CASSETGGNGNTIYF. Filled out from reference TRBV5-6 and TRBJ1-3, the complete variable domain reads DAGVTQSPTHLIKTRGQQVTLRCSPKSGHDTVSWYQQALGQGPQFIFQYYEEEERQRGNFPDRFSGHQFPNYSSELNVNALLLGDSALYLCASSETGGNGNTIYFGEGSWLTVV.

In DNA form, the CDR3 reads TGTGCCAGCAGTTTATTCGGGGGGTACGACACAGATACGCAGTATTTT. Translated: CASSLFGGYDTDTQYF. The V call is TRBV28, the J call TRBJ2-3, with 7 bases identical to TRBD2. Germline V CDR1 and CDR2: MDHEN, SYDVKM. Germline trimming cut 1 base from V and 2 bases from J; bases unmatched to any gene: 6. The CDR3 contains 16 residues.

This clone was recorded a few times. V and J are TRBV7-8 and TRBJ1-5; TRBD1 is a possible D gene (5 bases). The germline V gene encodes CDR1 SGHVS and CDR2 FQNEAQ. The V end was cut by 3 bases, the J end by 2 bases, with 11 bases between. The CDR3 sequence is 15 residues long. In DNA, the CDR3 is TGTGCCAGCAGCTTTGGCCAGGGCGGCAATCAGCCCCAGCATTTT. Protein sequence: CASSFGQGGNQPQHF.

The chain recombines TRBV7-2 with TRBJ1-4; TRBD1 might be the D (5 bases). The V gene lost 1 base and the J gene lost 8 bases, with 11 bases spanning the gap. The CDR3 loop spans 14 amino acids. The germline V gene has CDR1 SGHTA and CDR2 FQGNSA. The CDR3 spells CASSLDRSAEKLFF. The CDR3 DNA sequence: TGTGCCAGCAGCTTAGACAGGAGTGCCGAAAAACTGTTTTTT.

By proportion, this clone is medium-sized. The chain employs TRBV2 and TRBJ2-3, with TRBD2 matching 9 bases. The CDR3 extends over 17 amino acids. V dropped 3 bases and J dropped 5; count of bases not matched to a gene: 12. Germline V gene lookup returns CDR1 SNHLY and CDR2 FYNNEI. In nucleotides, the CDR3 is TGTGCCAGCAGTGATGTCCAAGCGGGGGGCCTGGGAGATACGCAGTATTTT. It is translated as CASSDVQAGGLGDTQYF.

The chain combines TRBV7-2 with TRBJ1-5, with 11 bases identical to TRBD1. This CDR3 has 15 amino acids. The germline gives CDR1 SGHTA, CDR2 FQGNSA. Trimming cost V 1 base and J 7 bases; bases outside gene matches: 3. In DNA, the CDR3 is TGTGCCAGCAGCTTAGGGGACAGGGGGGACCAGCCCCAGCATTTT. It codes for CASSLGDRGDQPQHF.

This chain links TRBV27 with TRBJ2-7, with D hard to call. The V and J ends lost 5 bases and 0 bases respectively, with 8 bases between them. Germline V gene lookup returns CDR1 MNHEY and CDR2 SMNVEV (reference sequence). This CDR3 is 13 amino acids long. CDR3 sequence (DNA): TGTGCCAGCAGTAGCAGGTTCTCCTACGAGCAGTACTTC. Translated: CASSSRFSYEQYF.

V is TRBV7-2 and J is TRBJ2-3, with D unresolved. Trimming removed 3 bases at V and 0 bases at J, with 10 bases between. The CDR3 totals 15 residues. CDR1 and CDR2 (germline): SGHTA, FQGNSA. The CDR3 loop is CASSFSSLSTDTQYF. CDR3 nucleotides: TGTGCCAGCAGCTTCAGTAGCCTTAGCACAGATACGCAGTATTTT.

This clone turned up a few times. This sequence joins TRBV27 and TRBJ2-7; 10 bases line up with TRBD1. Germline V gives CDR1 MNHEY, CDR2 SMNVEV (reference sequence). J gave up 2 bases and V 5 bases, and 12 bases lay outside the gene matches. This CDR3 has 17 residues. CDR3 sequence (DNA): TGTGCCAGCAGTCCCGGGACAGGGGAACCCTCTCCCTACGAGCAGTACTTC. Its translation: CASSPGTGEPSPYEQYF.

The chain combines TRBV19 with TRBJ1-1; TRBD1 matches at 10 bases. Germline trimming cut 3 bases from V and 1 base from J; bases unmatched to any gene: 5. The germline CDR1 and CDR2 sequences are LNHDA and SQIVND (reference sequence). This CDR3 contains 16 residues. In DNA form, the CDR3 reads TGTGCCAGTAGTATTAGGGACAGGGGACCGAACACTGAAGCTTTCTTT. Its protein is CASSIRDRGPNTEAFF.

CDR3 coding DNA: TGTGCCAGCAGCTTGGCGGTCCTAAGCTCCTACGAGCAGTACTTC. Translated: CASSLAVLSSYEQYF. The rearrangement links TRBV7-2 to TRBJ2-7; no firm D call. Trimming removed 3 bases from V and 0 bases from J, with 12 bases in between. From germline, CDR1 is SGHTA and CDR2 FQGNSA. The CDR3 is 15 residues long.

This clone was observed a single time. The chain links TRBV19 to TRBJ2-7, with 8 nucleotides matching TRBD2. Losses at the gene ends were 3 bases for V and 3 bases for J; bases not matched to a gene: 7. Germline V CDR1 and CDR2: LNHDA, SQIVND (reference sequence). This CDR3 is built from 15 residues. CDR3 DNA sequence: TGTGCCAGTAGTATTCGACTAGCGCCCTTCTACGAGCAGTACTTC. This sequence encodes CASSIRLAPFYEQYF.